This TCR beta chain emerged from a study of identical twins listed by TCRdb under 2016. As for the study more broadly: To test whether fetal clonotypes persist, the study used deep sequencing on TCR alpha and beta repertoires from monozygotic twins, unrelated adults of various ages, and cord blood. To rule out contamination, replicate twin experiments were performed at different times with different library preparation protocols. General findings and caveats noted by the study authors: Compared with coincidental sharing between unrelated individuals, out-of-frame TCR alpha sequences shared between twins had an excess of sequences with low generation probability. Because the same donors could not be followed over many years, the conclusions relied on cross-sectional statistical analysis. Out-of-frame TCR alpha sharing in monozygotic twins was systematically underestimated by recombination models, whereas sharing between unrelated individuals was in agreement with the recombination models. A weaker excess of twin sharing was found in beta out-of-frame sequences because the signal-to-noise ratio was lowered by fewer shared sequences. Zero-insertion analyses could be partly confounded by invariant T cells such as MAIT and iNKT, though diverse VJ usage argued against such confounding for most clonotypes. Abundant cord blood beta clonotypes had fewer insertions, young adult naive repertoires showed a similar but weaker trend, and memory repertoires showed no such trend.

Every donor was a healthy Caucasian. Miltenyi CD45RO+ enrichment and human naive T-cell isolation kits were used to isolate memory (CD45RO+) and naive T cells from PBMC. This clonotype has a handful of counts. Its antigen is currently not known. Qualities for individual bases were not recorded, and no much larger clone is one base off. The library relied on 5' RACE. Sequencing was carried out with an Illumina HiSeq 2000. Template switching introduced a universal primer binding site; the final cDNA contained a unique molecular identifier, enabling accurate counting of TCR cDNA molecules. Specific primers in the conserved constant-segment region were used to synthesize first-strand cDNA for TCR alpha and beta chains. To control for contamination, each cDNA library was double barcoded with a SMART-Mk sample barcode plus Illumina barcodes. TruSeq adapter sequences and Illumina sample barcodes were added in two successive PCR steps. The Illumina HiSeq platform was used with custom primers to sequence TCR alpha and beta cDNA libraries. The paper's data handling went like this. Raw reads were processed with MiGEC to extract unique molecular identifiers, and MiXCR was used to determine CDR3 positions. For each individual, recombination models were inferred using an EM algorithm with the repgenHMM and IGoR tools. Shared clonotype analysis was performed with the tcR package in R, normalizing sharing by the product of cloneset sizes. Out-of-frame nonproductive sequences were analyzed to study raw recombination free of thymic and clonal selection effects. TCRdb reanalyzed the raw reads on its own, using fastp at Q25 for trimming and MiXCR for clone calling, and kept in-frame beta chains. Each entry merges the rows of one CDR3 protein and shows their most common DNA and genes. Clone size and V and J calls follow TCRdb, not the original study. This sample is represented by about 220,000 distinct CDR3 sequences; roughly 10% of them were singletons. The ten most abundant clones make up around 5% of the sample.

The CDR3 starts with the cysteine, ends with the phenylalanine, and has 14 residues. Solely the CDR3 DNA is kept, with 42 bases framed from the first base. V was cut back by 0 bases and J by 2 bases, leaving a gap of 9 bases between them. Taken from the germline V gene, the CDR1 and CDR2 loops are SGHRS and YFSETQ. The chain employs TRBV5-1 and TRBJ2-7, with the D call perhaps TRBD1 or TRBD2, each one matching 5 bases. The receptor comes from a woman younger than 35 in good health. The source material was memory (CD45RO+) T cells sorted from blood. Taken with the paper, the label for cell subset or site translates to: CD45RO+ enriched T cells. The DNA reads TGCGCCAGCAGCTTGGTGGGGGATGCCTACGAGCAGTACTTC. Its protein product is CASSLVGDAYEQYF.